Detailed here is one T cell receptor (beta chain). The data were obtained in a study of blood T cell repertoires in COVID-19. Across the whole study: From the United States, Italy and Spain came samples of acute and convalescent COVID-19.

Produced via immunoSEQ multiplex PCR; TCRdb's table is partial and in-frame only. This sample has some 270,000 clones, with around nine tenths found just once. The CDR3 extends over 17 amino acids. Germline values: CDR1 PRHDT, CDR2 FYEKMQ (reference sequence). V shed 5 bases and J shed 0 bases, with 17 bases lying between them. This chain uses TRBV13 with TRBJ1-3; a possible D gene is TRBD1 (5 bases). This clonotype was sampled from a man aged 35 to 55 with active or convalescent COVID-19. The sequenced sample consisted of peripheral blood. Written as DNA, the CDR3 is TGTGCCAGCAGCCCACCGGGGGTGTCTAACTCTGGAAACACCATATATTTT. Protein: CASSPPGVSNSGNTIYF.